The rows below give T cell receptor beta chains drawn from one sample of a study of blood T cell repertoires in COVID-19. This table comes from immunoSEQ multiplex PCR, and its TCRdb copy is limited to in-frame clones, with some not included. The data hold roughly 500,000 clones, with approximately 88% observed a single time. The sample was PBMCs or T cells enriched from blood (not recorded which). The receptors come from a woman between 35 and 50 years old who had recovered from COVID-19. The CDR3 runs from the conserved cysteine through the conserved F or W. A D gene is named only where the DNA matches it firmly. The size of a clone is reported for some rows only, either as once, few or many, or as a class for expanded clones.

abundance,d_gene,j_gene,v_gene,CDR3nt,CDR3aa
-,-,TRBJ2-4,TRBV5-8,TGTGCCACTACGGACAGCCCGGCCAAAAACATTCAGTACTTC,CATTDSPAKNIQYF
-,TRBD1,TRBJ1-5,TRBV10-2,TGCGCCAGCAGTGATTCGACAGGGAGTCAGCCCCAGCATTTT,CASSDSTGSQPQHF
-,-,TRBJ2-7,TRBV24-1,TGTGCCCCTAGGCAGGCAGGGAGGTTCGAGCAGTACTTC,CAPRQAGRFEQYF
-,TRBD1,TRBJ2-7,TRBV5-4,TGTGCCAGCAGCCGGGCGGGACAGGGGGCGGACGAGCAGTACTTC,CASSRAGQGADEQYF
-,-,TRBJ1-1,TRBV5-1,TGCGCCAGCAGCCCTGACGTTCTCAGGGGCACTGAAGCTTTCTTT,CASSPDVLRGTEAFF
-,TRBD1,TRBJ2-1,TRBV5-1,TGCGCCAGCAGCTTGGATGGGGACAGAAAGTGGTTCTTC,CASSLDGDRKWFF
once,-,TRBJ2-6,TRBV10-3,TGTGCCATCAGTAAGACAGCTCCCTCTGGGGCCAACGTCCTGACTTTC,CAISKTAPSGANVLTF
-,-,TRBJ2-7,TRBV7-6,TGTGCCAGCAGCTTAGCGGAGGGCTCCTACGAGCAGTACTTC,CASSLAEGSYEQYF
-,TRBD2,TRBJ2-1,TRBV5-8,TGTGCCAGCAGTAAGAGCGGGGGGTCCTACAATGAGCAGTTCTTC,CASSKSGGSYNEQFF
-,-,TRBJ2-2,TRBV9,TGTGCCAGCAGCGGCGGGACTAACACCGGGGAGCTGTTTTTT,CASSGGTNTGELFF
-,TRBD1,TRBJ1-2,TRBV7-9,TGTGCCAGCAGCTTAGATGACAGGGGGCTTGATGGCTACACCTTC,CASSLDDRGLDGYTF
-,-,TRBJ2-1,TRBV10-3,TGTGCCATCAGTGACCACGACGAGGGGGCCTACAATGAGCAGTTCTTC,CAISDHDEGAYNEQFF
few,-,TRBJ2-7,TRBV4-3,TGCGCCAGCAGCCAAGATGTGACAGGAGCCTACGAGCAGTACTTC,CASSQDVTGAYEQYF
few,TRBD1,TRBJ1-2,TRBV6-2/TRBV6-3,TGTGCCAGCAGTTTACAGGGGAACGACTATGGCTACACCTTC,CASSLQGNDYGYTF
-,-,TRBJ1-2,TRBV28,TGTGCCAGCATCTCGGGGATAAACTATGGCTACACCTTC,CASISGINYGYTF
-,-,TRBJ1-5,TRBV30,TGTGCCTGGAGCCGGGGAAGCAATCAGCCCCAGCATTTT,CAWSRGSNQPQHF
-,TRBD1,TRBJ1-4,TRBV19,TGTGCCACCCACGAGGGACAGGGGATGGGAAAACTGTTTTTT,CATHEGQGMGKLFF
few,TRBD2,TRBJ2-2,TRBV5-1,TGCGCCAGCAGCTTGCGGACTAGCGGGGACACCGGGGAGCTGTTTTTT,CASSLRTSGDTGELFF
-,-,TRBJ2-2,TRBV19,TGTGCCAGTACCTTGGGGGCATTCTTGATCACCGGGGAGCTGTTTTTT,CASTLGAFLITGELFF
-,TRBD1,TRBJ1-6,TRBV5-5,TGTGCCAGCACCCCCTCCGACAGGGCCCCTGGGTCACCCCTCCACTTT,CASTPSDRAPGSPLHF
few,-,TRBJ1-2,TRBV4-3,TGCGCCAGCAGCCAAGGAGAAAGGGGCTTATTCTATGGCTACACCTTC,CASSQGERGLFYGYTF
-,-,TRBJ2-7,TRBV19,TGTGCCAGTAGTGGGGGGGCAGGATCCTACGAGCAGTACTTC,CASSGGAGSYEQYF
-,-,TRBJ2-7,TRBV18,TGTGCCAGCTCACCGTCTCAGGGGCGTCTGGGGGAGCAGTACTTC,CASSPSQGRLGEQYF
-,-,TRBJ1-1,TRBV4-3,TGCGCCAGCAGCCAAGAAGGCAGGGGTAGAGCTTTCTTT,CASSQEGRGRAFF
-,TRBD2,TRBJ2-1,TRBV7-6,TGTGCCAGCAGCTTGACTAGCGGAGGGACCTACAATGAGCAGTTCTTC,CASSLTSGGTYNEQFF
once,-,TRBJ1-2,TRBV11-1,TGTGCCAGCAGCCTCGGGTCGGCACCGGGAGGCTACACCTTC,CASSLGSAPGGYTF
few,-,TRBJ1-1,TRBV9,TGTGCCAGCAGCTATGACAGGAACACTGAAGCTTTCTTT,CASSYDRNTEAFF